The clone carrying this T cell receptor (beta chain) has only a few counts. A read error may account for a junction end that differs from germline. In TCRdb, the 5' RACE reads were re-called with MiXCR into one record per CDR3 protein. Altogether a few hundred thousand distinct CDR3 sequences are present, over 5% being singletons, with the ten largest covering approximately 15%. The data were taken from a study of identical twins. The CDR3 is 11 residues long. Germline CDR1 SQVTM, CDR2 ANQGSEA. Separately, the same data were catalogued under a study of T cells expressing NK-cell markers.

The receptor was isolated from a woman younger than 35 in good health. The sample comprised CD8+ T cells sorted from blood. The chain combines TRBV29-1 with TRBJ1-2, with D uncertain. The CDR3 region is CSTTYRVASNF. As DNA, the CDR3 is TGCAGCACGACCTATCGGGTGGCGTCTAACTTC. The whole variable domain, remainder taken from reference TRBV29-1 and TRBJ1-2, is SAVISQKPSRDICQRGTSLTIQCQVDSQVTMMFWYRQQPGQSLTLIATANQGSEATYESGFVIDKFPISRPNLTFSTLTVSNMSPEDSSIYLCSTTYRVASNFGSGTRLTVV.